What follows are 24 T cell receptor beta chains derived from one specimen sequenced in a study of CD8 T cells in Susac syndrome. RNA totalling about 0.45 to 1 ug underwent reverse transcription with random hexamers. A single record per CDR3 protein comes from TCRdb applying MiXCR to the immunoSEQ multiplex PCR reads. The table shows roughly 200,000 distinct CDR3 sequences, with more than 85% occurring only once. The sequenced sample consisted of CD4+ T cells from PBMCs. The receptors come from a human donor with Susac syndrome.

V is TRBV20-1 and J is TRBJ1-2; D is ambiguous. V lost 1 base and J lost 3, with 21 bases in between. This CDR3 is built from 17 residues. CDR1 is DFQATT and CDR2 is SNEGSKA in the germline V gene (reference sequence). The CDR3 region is CSARVQKGSPTYYGYTF. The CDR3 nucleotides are TGCAGTGCTAGAGTCCAAAAGGGCAGCCCGACTTACTATGGCTACACCTTC.

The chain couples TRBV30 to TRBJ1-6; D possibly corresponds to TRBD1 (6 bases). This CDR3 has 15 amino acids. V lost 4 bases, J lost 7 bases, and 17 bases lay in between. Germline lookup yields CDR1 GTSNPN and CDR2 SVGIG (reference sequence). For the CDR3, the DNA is TGTGCCTGGAACACAGGGTATGGAGGCAATTCACCCCTCCACTTT. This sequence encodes CAWNTGYGGNSPLHF. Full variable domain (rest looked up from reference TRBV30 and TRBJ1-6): SQTIHQWPATLVQPVGSPLSLECTVEGTSNPNLYWYRQAAGRGLQLLFYSVGIGQISSEVPQNLSASRPQDRQFILSSKKLLLSDSGFYLCAWNTGYGGNSPLHFGNGTRLTVT.

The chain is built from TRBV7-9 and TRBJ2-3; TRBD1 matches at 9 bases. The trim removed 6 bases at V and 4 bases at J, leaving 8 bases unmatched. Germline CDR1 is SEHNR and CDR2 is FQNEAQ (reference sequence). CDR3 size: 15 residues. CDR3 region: CASRGTGGIADTQYF. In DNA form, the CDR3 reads TGTGCCAGCAGGGGAACAGGGGGCATCGCAGATACGCAGTATTTT.

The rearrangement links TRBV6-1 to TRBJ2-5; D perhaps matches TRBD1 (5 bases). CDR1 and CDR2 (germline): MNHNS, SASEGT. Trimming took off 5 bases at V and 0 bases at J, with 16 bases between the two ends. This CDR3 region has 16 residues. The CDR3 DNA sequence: TGTGCCAGCAGTCTCCGACAGCCGCTAAACCAAGAGACCCAGTACTTC. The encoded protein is CASSLRQPLNQETQYF.

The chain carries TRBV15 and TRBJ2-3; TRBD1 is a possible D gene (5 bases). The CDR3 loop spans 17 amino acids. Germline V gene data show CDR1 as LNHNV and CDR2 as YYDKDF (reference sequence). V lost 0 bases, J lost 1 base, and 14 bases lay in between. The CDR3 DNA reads TGTGCCACCAGCAGAGATGGAACCGTCAGGGGCACAGATACGCAGTATTTT. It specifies CATSRDGTVRGTDTQYF.

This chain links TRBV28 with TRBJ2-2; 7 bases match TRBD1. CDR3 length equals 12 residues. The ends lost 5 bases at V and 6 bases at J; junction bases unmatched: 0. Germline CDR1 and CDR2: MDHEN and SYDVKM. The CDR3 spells CASSTGAGELFF. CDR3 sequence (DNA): TGTGCCAGCAGTACAGGGGCCGGGGAGCTGTTTTTT. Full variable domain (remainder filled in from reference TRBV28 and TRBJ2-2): DVKVTQSSRYLVKRTGEKVFLECVQDMDHENMFWYRQDPGLGLRLIYFSYDVKMKEKGDIPEGYSVSREKKERFSLILESASTNQTSMYLCASSTGAGELFFGEGSRLTVL.

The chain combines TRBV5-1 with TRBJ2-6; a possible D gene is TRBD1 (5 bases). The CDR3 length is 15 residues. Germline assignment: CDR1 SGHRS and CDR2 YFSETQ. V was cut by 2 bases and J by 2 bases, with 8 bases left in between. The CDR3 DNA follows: TGCGCCAGCAGCTTCAGACAGCCTGGGGCCAACGTCCTGACTTTC. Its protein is CASSFRQPGANVLTF.

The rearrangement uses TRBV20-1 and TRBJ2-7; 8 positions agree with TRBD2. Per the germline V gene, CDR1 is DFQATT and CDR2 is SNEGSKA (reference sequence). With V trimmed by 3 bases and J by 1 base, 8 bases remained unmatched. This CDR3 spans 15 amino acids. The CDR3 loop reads CSASWAGGLSYEQYF. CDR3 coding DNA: TGCAGTGCTAGTTGGGCGGGAGGTCTGTCCTACGAGCAGTACTTC.

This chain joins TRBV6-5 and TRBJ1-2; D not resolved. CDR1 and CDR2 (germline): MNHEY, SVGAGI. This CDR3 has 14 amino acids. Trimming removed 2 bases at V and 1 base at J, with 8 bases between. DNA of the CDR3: TGTGCCAGCAGTTACAGACTCCGTAACTATGGCTACACCTTC. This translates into CASSYRLRNYGYTF.

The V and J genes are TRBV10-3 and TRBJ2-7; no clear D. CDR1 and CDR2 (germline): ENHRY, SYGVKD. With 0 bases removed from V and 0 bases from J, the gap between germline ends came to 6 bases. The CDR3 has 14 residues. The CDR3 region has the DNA TGTGCCATCAGTGAGTCACAGTCCTCCTACGAGCAGTACTTC. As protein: CAISESQSSYEQYF.

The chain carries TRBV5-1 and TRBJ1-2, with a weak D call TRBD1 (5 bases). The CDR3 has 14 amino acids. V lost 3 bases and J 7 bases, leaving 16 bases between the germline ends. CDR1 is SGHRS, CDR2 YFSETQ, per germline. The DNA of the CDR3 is TGCGCCAGCAGCTCAGGGATGACGGGGTTTGGCTACACCTTC. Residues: CASSSGMTGFGYTF.

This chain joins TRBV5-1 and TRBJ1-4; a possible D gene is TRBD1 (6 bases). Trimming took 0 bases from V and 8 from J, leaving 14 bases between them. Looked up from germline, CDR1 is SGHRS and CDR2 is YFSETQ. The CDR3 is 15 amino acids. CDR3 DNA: TGCGCCAGCAGCTTGGTGGGGGACAAGGGCGAAAAACTGTTTTTT. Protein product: CASSLVGDKGEKLFF.

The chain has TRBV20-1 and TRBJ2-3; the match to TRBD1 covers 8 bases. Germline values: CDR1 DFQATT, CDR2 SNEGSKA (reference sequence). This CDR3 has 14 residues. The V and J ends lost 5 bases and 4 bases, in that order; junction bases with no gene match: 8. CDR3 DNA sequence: TGCAGTGCTGGACAGGGTTGGGCGGCAGATACGCAGTATTTT. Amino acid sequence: CSAGQGWAADTQYF.

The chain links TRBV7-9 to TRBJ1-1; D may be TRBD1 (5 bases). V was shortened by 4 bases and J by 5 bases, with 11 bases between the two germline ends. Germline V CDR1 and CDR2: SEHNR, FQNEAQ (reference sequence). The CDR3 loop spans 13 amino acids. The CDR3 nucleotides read TGTGCCAGCAGCTCTCAGGGATGGACTGAAGCTTTCTTT. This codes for CASSSQGWTEAFF.

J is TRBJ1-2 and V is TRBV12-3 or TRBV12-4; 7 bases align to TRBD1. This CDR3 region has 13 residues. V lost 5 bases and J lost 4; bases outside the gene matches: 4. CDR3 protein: CASSRQGIYGYTF. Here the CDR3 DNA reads TGTGCCAGCAGTCGACAGGGCATCTATGGCTACACCTTC.

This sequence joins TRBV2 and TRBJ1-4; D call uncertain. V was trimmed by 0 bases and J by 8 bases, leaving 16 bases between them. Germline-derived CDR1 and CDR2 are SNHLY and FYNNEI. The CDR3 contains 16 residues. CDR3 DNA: TGTGCCAGCAGTGAAGCGCTCGAAAGAGGACTGGAAAAACTGTTTTTT. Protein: CASSEALERGLEKLFF.

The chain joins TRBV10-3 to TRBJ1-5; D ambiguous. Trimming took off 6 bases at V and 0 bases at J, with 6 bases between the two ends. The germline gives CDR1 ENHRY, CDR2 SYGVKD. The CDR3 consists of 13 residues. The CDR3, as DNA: TGTGCCATCAGCGATTATAGCAATCAGCCCCAGCATTTT. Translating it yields CAISDYSNQPQHF.

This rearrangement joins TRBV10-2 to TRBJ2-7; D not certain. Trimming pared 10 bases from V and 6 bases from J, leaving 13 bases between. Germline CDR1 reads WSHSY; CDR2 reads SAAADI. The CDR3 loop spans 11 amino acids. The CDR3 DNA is TGCGCCACGACGCGTAGGTTCGAGCAGTACTTC. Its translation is CATTRRFEQYF.

The CDR3 DNA sequence: TGTGCCAGCAGTGGGAGGTCCGGGACAGGGCGGGCCCGACGATACAATGAGCAGTTCTTC. It yields the protein CASSGRSGTGRARRYNEQFF. The chain combines TRBV6-1 with TRBJ2-1, with 9 bases matching TRBD1. The V gene's germline CDR1 is MNHNS and CDR2 SASEGT. CDR3 length: 20 amino acids. The V and J ends lost 4 bases and 4 bases, in that order; junction bases with no gene match: 20.

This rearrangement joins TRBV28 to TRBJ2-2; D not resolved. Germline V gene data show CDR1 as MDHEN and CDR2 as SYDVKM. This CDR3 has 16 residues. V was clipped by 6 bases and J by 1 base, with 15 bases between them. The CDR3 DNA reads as TGTGCCAGCAGCTCAGACACCCGACTGAACACCGGGGAGCTGTTTTTT. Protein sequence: CASSSDTRLNTGELFF.

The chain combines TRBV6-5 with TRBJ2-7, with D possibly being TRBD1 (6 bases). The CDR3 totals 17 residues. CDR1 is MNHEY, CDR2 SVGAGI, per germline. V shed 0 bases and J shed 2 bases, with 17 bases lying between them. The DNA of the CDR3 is TGTGCCAGCAGTTACTCGAGAGGGATCGGGACACCCTACGAGCAGTACTTC. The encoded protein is CASSYSRGIGTPYEQYF.

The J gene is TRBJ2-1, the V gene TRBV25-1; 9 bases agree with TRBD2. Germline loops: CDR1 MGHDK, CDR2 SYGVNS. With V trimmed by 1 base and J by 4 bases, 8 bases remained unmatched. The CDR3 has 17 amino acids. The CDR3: CASSESFGGRDYNEQFF. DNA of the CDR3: TGTGCCAGCAGTGAATCCTTTGGCGGGAGGGATTACAATGAGCAGTTCTTC.

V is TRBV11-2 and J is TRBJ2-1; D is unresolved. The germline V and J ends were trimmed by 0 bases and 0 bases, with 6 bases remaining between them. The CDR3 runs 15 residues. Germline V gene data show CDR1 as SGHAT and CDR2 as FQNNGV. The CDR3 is CASSLEAFSYNEQFF. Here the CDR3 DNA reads TGTGCCAGCAGCTTAGAGGCCTTCTCCTACAATGAGCAGTTCTTC.

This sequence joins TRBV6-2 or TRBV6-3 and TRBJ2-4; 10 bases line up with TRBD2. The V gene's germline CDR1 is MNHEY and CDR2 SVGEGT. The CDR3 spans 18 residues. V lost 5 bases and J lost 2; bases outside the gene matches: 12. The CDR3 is CASSPSGSRVVTKNIQYF. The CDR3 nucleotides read TGTGCCAGCAGTCCTAGCGGGAGCCGGGTGGTTACCAAAAACATTCAGTACTTC.